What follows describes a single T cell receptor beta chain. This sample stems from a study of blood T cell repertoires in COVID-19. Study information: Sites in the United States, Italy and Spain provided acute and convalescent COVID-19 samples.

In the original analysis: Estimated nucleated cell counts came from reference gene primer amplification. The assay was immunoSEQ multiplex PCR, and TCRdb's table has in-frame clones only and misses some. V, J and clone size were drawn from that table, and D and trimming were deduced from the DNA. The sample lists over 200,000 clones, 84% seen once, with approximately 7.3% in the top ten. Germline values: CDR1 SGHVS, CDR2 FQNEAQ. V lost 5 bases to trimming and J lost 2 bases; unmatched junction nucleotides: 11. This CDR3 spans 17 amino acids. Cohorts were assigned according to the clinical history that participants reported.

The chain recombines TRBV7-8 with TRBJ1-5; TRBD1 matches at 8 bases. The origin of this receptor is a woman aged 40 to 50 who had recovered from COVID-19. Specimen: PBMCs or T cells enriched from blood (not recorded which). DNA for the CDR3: TGTGCCAGCAGCCCTAGGAGGTCGGACAGGGGCAATCAGCCCCAGCATTTT. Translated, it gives CASSPRRSDRGNQPQHF.